This TCR beta chain was captured by sequencing in a study of CD8 T cells in Susac syndrome. Study outcomes and limitations: Regarding the TCR sequencing and HLA analysis, the study admitted that a relatively small number of individuals were involved.

After removal of 10 bases from V and 4 bases from J, the junction contained 6 bases not matched to a gene. CDR3 size: 12 residues. Germline CDR1 is MNHEY and CDR2 is SVGAGI. The RNA input was about 0.5 to 1 ug, and it was reverse transcribed with random hexamers. TCRdb analysed the immunoSEQ multiplex PCR reads with MiXCR anew, one entry per CDR3 protein. The sample lists 65,000 to 80,000 distinct CDR3 sequences, about 91% seen once, with 0.5% in the top ten. About this clonotype itself: Its matching antigen is unknown.

Multiple sclerosis controls were treatment-naive patients with stable or active relapsing-remitting disease. The sample was CD8+ T cells from PBMCs. The source is a human donor with multiple sclerosis. The chain recombines TRBV6-5 with TRBJ2-5; 7 bases are shared with TRBD2. CDR3 residues: CATAGEGETQYF. The CDR3 DNA is TGTGCCACCGCGGGGGAGGGAGAGACCCAGTACTTC.